The 3 T cell receptor beta chains below were found in one sample sequenced in a study of a mutant IDH1 vaccine in newly diagnosed glioma. Sample time point: baseline, week 1 (first vaccination visit). Treatment meaning: pre-vaccination baseline after standard-of-care therapy. Measured with immunoSEQ multiplex PCR; TCRdb has only the in-frame clones, and not every one. Found here are over 15,000 clones, about 95% of them singletons; the top ten hold around 3.5%. Sequenced here: peripheral blood mononuclear cells (PBMCs), sampled from a glioma patient treated with radiotherapy, temozolomide or both. The receptor set was obtained from a woman younger than 35 with glioma. Some clones in this sample may be carry-over from other donors' samples.

The chain couples TRBV5-5 to TRBJ1-6; D possibly corresponds to TRBD1 (5 bases). The CDR3 spans 15 residues. Germline-derived CDR1 and CDR2 are SGHKS and YYEKEE (reference sequence). V dropped 0 bases and J dropped 5 bases, with 9 bases sitting between them. CDR3 DNA: TGTGCCAGCAGCTTGGCTGGGACTGATAATTCACCCCTCCACTTT. It encodes CASSLAGTDNSPLHF. The complete variable domain, with remaining parts taken from reference TRBV5-5 and TRBJ1-6, reads DAGVTQSPTHLIKTRGQQVTLRCSPISGHKSVSWYQQVLGQGPQFIFQYYEKEERGRGNFPDRFSARQFPNYSSELNVNALLLGDSALYLCASSLAGTDNSPLHFGNGTRLTVT.

The CDR3 loop reads CASSPSFGYTEAFF. CDR3 nucleotides: TGTGCCAGCAGCCCGAGTTTCGGGTACACTGAAGCTTTCTTT. The chain joins TRBV7-9 to TRBJ1-1; D gene ambiguous. Germline CDR1 reads SEHNR; CDR2 reads FQNEAQ (reference sequence). Trimming cost V 5 bases and J 3 bases, with 13 bases left between them. The CDR3 extends over 14 amino acids.

J is TRBJ1-5 and V is TRBV29-1; TRBD1 agrees at 8 bases. Trimming removed 1 base from V and 3 bases from J; junction bases left unmatched: 5. The CDR3 is 15 amino acids. Germline values: CDR1 SQVTM, CDR2 ANQGSEA. DNA of the CDR3: TGCAGCGTTGAAGTGGACAGGGCCTACAATCAGCCCCAGCATTTT. This gives the protein CSVEVDRAYNQPQHF.